The source of this T cell receptor beta chain is a study of shared clonotypes between healthy human individuals. The study, taken as a whole, reports: Among donors, sharing of clonotypes was expected to be affected by sequencing depth.

Comment on this clone: The antigen remains undetermined.

CDR3 length: 16 amino acids. V was pared by 5 bases and J by 9 bases, with 25 bases between. CDR1 and CDR2 (germline): SEHNR, FQNEAQ (reference sequence). The repertoire was sequenced with immunoSEQ multiplex PCR; TCRdb's copy has only in-frame clones and lacks some. The sample holds around 500,000 clones, about three quarters seen once. The material sequenced was PBMCs. The TCR was taken from a woman between 40 and 50 years old in good health. Some clones in this sample may be carry-over from other donors' samples. The chain carries TRBV7-9 and TRBJ1-2, with a tentative D call TRBD1 (6 bases). The CDR3 region is CASSIPTGQTAGSYTF. The CDR3 nucleotides read TGTGCCAGCAGCATACCTACGGGACAAACAGCCGGCAGCTACACCTTC.